In its sample, the clone carrying this T cell receptor beta chain was seen many times. What it recognizes is unknown. The data are from a study of early T cells in non-severe SARS-CoV-2 infection. Turning to the study itself: Unsorted whole-blood RNA was sequenced in bulk, leaving chains unpaired.

Attachment of unique molecular identifiers to individual cDNA molecules was performed. From the 5' RACE reads, TCRdb called clonotypes with MiXCR, one entry per CDR3 protein. Here the sample spans 25,000 to 35,000 distinct CDR3 sequences, around 3% being singletons. Points from the study as a whole: There was a bias toward anti-spike CD8 responses in VDJdb matching, which missed private and CD4 specificities.

The CDR3 loop spans 15 amino acids. J gave up 6 bases and V 1 base, and 5 bases lay outside the gene matches. In germline, CDR1 is SGHRS, CDR2 YFSETQ. V is TRBV5-1 and J is TRBJ1-5; 9 nucleotides line up with TRBD1. The sequence derives from an adult who was a healthcare worker with PCR-confirmed SARS-CoV-2 infection or an uninfected control (not recorded which). Sequencing used whole blood. The CDR3 region is CASSLTGGAAQPQHF. DNA of the CDR3: TGCGCCAGCAGCTTGACAGGGGGCGCGGCTCAGCCCCAGCATTTT.